Each of the 4 T cell receptor beta chains below was sequenced from the same sample in a study of blood T cell repertoires in COVID-19. Produced via immunoSEQ multiplex PCR; TCRdb's table is partial and in-frame only. The table includes around 100,000 clones, roughly 80% detected once. Specimen: peripheral blood. The receptors here all came from a woman older than 75 with active or convalescent COVID-19.

J is TRBJ1-3 and V is TRBV2; D is unresolved. Germline CDR1 is SNHLY and CDR2 is FYNNEI. V lost 3 bases to trimming and J lost 0 bases, with 9 bases between them. The CDR3 has 15 amino acids. The CDR3 DNA reads TGTGCCAGCAGTGACGAGACACTCTCTGGAAACACCATATATTTT. This encodes CASSDETLSGNTIYF.

The rearrangement uses TRBV18 and TRBJ1-5; D call uncertain. The V end lost 3 bases, the J end lost 7 bases, and 16 bases lay between the germline ends. The germline gives CDR1 KGHSH, CDR2 LQKENI. The CDR3 loop spans 15 amino acids. As DNA, the CDR3 is TGTGCCAGCTCACCCACTTTTGGGAGTTCGCAGCCCCAGCATTTT. Translated, it gives CASSPTFGSSQPQHF.

J is TRBJ2-4 and V is TRBV19; unclear D gene. V dropped 3 bases and J dropped 0 bases, with 18 bases sitting between them. The CDR3 sequence is 18 residues long. The V gene's germline CDR1 is LNHDA and CDR2 SQIVND (reference sequence). For the CDR3, the DNA is TGTGCCAGTAGTATCGGTTTCGCTACAGCAATAGCCAAAAACATTCAGTACTTC. Protein sequence: CASSIGFATAIAKNIQYF.

A single count supports this clone. This chain uses TRBV7-9 with TRBJ1-1, with D unclear. V was clipped by 2 bases and J by 1 base, with 8 bases between them. Per germline, CDR1 SEHNR and CDR2 FQNEAQ (reference sequence). The CDR3 totals 14 residues. For the CDR3, the DNA is TGTGCCAGCAGCTTATACGGGAAGAACACTGAAGCTTTCTTT. Protein product: CASSLYGKNTEAFF.